Sequencing of this TCR beta chain was carried out in a study of control samples from healthy donors and cancer patients (dated by TCRdb to 2019 to 2021). V loses 6 bases of germline sequence and J loses 2 bases, and the interval between the two ends is 11 bases. The germline V gene yields SGHTA for CDR1 and FQGNSA for CDR2. Inclusive of the bounding cysteine and valine, the CDR3 is 13 residues long. Only the CDR3 part of the read is kept: 39 bases, read in frame from the first base. Worth noting for this clone: The target of this receptor is not known. Base qualities are not provided; no much larger clone lies one nucleotide away.

Receptor libraries were prepared by the immunoSEQ multiplex PCR assay. TCRdb took this table from immuneACCESS and kept in-frame rearrangements with V and J called. Such tables lack part of the clones; where checked against another copy, unresolved V genes explain under half of the gap, and the rest is unexplained. The sample has about 110,000 clones on record, around 89% of them singletons. The ten largest clones add up to 17% of the sample. This receptor was identified in a woman in her 50s in good health. Recombination joined TRBV7-2 with TRBJ2-7; a tentative D match to TRBD2 spans 6 bases. Sequencing was carried out using blood. Here the CDR3 is given as CASRLGGTYEQYV. The DNA sequence reads TGTGCCAGCAGGCTCGGGGGTACCTACGAGCAGTACGTC.